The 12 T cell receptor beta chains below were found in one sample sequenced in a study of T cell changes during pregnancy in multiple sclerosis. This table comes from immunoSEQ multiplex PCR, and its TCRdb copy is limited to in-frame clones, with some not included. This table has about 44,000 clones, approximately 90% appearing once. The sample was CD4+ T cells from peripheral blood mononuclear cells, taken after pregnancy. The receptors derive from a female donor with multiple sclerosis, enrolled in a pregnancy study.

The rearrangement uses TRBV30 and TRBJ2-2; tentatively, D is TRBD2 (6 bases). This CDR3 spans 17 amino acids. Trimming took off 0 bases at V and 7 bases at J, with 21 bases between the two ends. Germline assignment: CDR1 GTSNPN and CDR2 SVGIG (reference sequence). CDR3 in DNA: TGTGCCTGGAGTGTACTCCCAGGGCGGGACGGTATCGGGGAGCTGTTTTTT. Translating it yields CAWSVLPGRDGIGELFF.

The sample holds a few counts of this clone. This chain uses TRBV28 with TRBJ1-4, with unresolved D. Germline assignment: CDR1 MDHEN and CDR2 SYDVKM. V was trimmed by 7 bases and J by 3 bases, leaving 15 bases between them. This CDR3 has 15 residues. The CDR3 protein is CASKNGGDPNEKLFF. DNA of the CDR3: TGTGCCAGCAAAAATGGCGGCGATCCTAATGAAAAACTGTTTTTT.

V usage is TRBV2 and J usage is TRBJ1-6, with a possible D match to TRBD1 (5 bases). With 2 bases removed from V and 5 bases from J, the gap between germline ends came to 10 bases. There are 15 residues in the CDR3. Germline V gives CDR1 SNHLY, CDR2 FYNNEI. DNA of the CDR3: TGTGCCAGCAGTGAACAGGGCTATAATAATTCACCCCTCCACTTT. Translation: CASSEQGYNNSPLHF.

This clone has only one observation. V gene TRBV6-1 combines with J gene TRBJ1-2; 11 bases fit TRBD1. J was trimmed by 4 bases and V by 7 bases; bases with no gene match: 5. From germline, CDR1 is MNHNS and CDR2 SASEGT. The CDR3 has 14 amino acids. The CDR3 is CASTPGQGAYGYTF. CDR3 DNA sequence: TGTGCCAGCACCCCTGGACAGGGGGCCTATGGCTACACCTTC.

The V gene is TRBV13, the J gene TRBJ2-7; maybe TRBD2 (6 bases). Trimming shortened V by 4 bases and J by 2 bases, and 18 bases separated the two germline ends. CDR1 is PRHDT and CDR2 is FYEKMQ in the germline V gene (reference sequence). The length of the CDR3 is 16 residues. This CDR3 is CASSSIRRALTYEQYF. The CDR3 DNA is TGTGCCAGCAGCTCTATTAGGAGGGCCCTAACCTACGAGCAGTACTTC.

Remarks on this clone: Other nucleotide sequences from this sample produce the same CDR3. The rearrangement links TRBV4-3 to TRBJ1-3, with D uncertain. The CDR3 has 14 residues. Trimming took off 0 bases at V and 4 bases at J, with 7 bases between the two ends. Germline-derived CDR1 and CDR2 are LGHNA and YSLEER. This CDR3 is CASSQDFQGNTIYF. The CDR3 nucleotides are TGCGCCAGCAGCCAAGACTTTCAGGGAAACACCATATATTTT.

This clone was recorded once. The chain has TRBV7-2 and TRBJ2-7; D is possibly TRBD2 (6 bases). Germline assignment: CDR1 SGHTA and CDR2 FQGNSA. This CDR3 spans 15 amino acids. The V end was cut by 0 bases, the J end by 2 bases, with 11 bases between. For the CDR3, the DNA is TGTGCCAGCAGCTTAGCCGAGGCGGGGCCCTACGAGCAGTACTTC. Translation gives CASSLAEAGPYEQYF.

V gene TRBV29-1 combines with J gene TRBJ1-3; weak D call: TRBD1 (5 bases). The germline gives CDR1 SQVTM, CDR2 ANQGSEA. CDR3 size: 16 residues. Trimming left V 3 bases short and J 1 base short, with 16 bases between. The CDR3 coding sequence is TGCAGCGTTGATGTCGGGGGTACGGGTTCTGGAAACACCATATATTTT. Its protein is CSVDVGGTGSGNTIYF.

CDR3 residues: CASIGTSGSVGELFF. The CDR3 nucleotides read TGTGCCAGTATTGGGACTAGCGGTTCGGTCGGGGAGCTGTTTTTT. V gene TRBV19 combines with J gene TRBJ2-2, with 11 bases lining up with TRBD2. Germline V lookup: CDR1 LNHDA, CDR2 SQIVND (reference sequence). The CDR3 is 15 amino acids. Trimming took 7 bases from V and 7 from J; bases not matched to a gene: 8.

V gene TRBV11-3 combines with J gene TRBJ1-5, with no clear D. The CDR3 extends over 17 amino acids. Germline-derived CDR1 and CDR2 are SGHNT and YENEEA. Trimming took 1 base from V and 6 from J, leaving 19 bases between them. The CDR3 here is CASSLGADPWEAQPQHF. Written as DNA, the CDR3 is TGTGCCAGCAGCTTAGGGGCGGATCCTTGGGAGGCTCAGCCCCAGCATTTT.

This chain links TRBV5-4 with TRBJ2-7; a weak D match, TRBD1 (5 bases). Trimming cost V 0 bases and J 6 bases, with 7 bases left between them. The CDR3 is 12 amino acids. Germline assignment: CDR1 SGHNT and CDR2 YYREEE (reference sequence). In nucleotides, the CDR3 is TGTGCCAGCAGCTTGGTGGGGCGCGAGCAGTACTTC. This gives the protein CASSLVGREQYF. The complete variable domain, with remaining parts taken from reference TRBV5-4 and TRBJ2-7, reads ETGVTQSPTHLIKTRGQQVTLRCSSQSGHNTVSWYQQALGQGPQFIFQYYREEENGRGNFPPRFSGLQFPNYSSELNVNALELDDSALYLCASSLVGREQYFGPGTRLTVT.

The CDR3 spells CASSLASASGQETQYF. In DNA form, the CDR3 reads TGCGCCAGCAGCTTGGCCTCGGCTAGCGGTCAAGAGACCCAGTACTTC. The rearrangement uses TRBV5-1 and TRBJ2-5; 7 nucleotides match TRBD2. The CDR3 has 16 residues. Unmatched junction bases numbered 7, after V lost 0 bases and J lost 2 bases. Germline V gene data show CDR1 as SGHRS and CDR2 as YFSETQ.